The 5 T cell receptor beta chains reported below all come from one sample, sequenced in a study of T cells in Graves' hyperthyroidism and ophthalmopathy. It was RNA transcripts that yielded the amplified TCR beta CDR3 regions. The HTBI primer set was used in a first-round RT-PCR of the TCR CDR3. Each CDR3 protein is one row after TCRdb ran MiXCR on the multiplex PCR reads. The table lists hundreds of thousands of distinct CDR3 sequences, 35% to 40% of them singletons, with 7.5% to 9.5% in the top ten. The specimen sequenced was blood. Receptors originate from a young man with Graves' hyperthyroidism.

This clonotype was seen more than once but under ten times. This chain connects TRBV9 to TRBJ2-2; 9 positions match TRBD2. In germline, CDR1 is SGDLS, CDR2 YYNGEE. This CDR3 is built from 16 residues. Unmatched junction bases numbered 6, after V lost 4 bases and J lost 2 bases. The CDR3 sequence: CASSNSGSGNTGELFF. The CDR3 nucleotides read TGTGCCAGCAGCAATAGCGGGAGCGGTAACACCGGGGAGCTGTTTTTT.

The chain uses TRBV7-6 and TRBJ2-2; TRBD2 aligns across 13 bases. Germline trimming cut 5 bases from V and 7 bases from J; bases unmatched to any gene: 10. CDR1 SGHVS and CDR2 FNYEAQ come from the germline V gene. The CDR3 length is 17 residues. The CDR3 loop reads CASSIGLAGVTGGELFF. The CDR3 DNA follows: TGTGCCAGCAGCATCGGACTAGCGGGAGTAACGGGCGGGGAGCTGTTTTTT.

The chain couples TRBV12-3 or TRBV12-4 to TRBJ1-4, with TRBD1 identical over 7 bases. The CDR3 covers 13 residues. The V and J ends lost 6 bases and 7 bases, in that order; junction bases with no gene match: 5. CDR3 nucleotide sequence: TGTGCCAGCAGGGCTCAGGGGGGTGAAAAACTGTTTTTT. This codes for CASRAQGGEKLFF.

A remark on this clonotype: The junction and the germline gene differ at one end; a read error may be behind it. V gene TRBV7-9 combines with J gene TRBJ2-2, with a tentative D call TRBD2 (5 bases). CDR3 size: 14 residues. Germline V gene lookup returns CDR1 SEHNR and CDR2 FQNEAQ (reference sequence). CDR3: CASSLPGGIGELVF. CDR3 nucleotides: TGTGCCAGCAGCTTACCGGGTGGAATCGGGGAGCTGGTTTTT.

This chain connects TRBV10-3 to TRBJ2-5, with D possibly being TRBD1 or TRBD2 (5 bases each). The CDR3 is 11 amino acids. The V end lost 10 bases, the J end lost 5 bases, and 11 bases lay between the germline ends. Germline lookup yields CDR1 ENHRY and CDR2 SYGVKD. CDR3 DNA sequence: TGTGCCACTAAGGGACGGGAGACCCAGTACTTC. It yields the protein CATKGRETQYF.